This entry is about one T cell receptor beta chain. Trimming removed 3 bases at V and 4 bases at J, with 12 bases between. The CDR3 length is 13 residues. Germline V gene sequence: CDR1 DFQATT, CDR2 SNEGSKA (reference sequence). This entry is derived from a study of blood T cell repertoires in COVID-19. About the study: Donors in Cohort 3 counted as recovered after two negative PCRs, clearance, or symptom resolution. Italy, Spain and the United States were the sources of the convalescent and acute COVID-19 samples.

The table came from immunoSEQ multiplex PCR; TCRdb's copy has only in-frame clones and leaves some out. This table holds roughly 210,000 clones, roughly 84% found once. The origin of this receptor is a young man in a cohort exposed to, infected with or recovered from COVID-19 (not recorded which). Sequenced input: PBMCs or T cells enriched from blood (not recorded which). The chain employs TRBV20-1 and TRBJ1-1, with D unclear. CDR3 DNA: TGCAGTGCTAGTTCTACCCGGGGCACTGAAGCTTTCTTT. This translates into CSASSTRGTEAFF.